The 9 T cell receptor beta chains listed next were all sequenced from one sample in a study of blood T cell repertoires in COVID-19. This table comes from immunoSEQ multiplex PCR, and its TCRdb copy is limited to in-frame clones, with some not included. The data hold under 300,000 clones, with 87% observed a single time. The sample taken for sequencing was peripheral blood. These receptors originate from a man aged 55-75 years who had recovered from COVID-19.

This clone was picked up a small number of times. This sequence joins TRBV4-2 and TRBJ1-3; D not certain. Germline CDR1 reads LGHNA; CDR2 reads YNFKEQ. The V gene lost 1 base and the J gene lost 0 bases, with 16 bases spanning the gap. The CDR3 covers 18 residues. CDR3 protein: CASSQVSRRDSSGNTIYF. CDR3 DNA sequence: TGTGCCAGCAGCCAAGTCTCACGGCGAGACTCCTCTGGAAACACCATATATTTT.

The chain employs TRBV29-1 and TRBJ2-4, with D tentatively TRBD1 (5 bases). This CDR3 comprises 12 residues. Germline CDR1 SQVTM, CDR2 ANQGSEA. Trimming took 7 bases from V and 8 from J, leaving 15 bases between them. CDR3 sequence: CSGQTDQDIQYF. In nucleotides, the CDR3 is TGCAGCGGCCAGACAGATCAGGACATTCAGTACTTC.

This clone was found a few times. The J gene is TRBJ2-5, the V gene TRBV28, with 7 positions matching TRBD1. Germline CDR1 reads MDHEN; CDR2 reads SYDVKM. V was pared by 5 bases and J by 4 bases, with 7 bases of the junction left unmatched. The CDR3 runs to 14 residues. For the CDR3, the DNA is TGTGCCAGCAGTATGAACAGGGGAGCAGAGACCCAGTACTTC. It translates to CASSMNRGAETQYF.

The V and J genes are TRBV19 and TRBJ2-1, with TRBD2 matching over 8 bases. The CDR3 spans 15 residues. Germline lookup yields CDR1 LNHDA and CDR2 SQIVND (reference sequence). Trimming removed 3 bases from V and 8 bases from J; junction bases left unmatched: 9. DNA of the CDR3: TGTGCCAGTAGTATCTTCGGGACTAGTAGACATGAGCAGTTCTTC. It codes for CASSIFGTSRHEQFF.

The chain couples TRBV5-1 to TRBJ2-2; TRBD2 matches 10 bases. Germline V gene data show CDR1 as SGHRS and CDR2 as YFSETQ. This CDR3 region has 15 residues. J gave up 6 bases and V 4 bases, and 6 bases lay outside the gene matches. CDR3 loop: CASSPSGGAAGELFF. The CDR3 nucleotides read TGCGCCAGCAGCCCCAGCGGGGGGGCTGCCGGGGAGCTGTTTTTT. Variable domain in full (rest from reference TRBV5-1 and TRBJ2-2): KAGVTQTPRYLIKTRGQQVTLSCSPISGHRSVSWYQQTPGQGLQFLFEYFSETQRNKGNFPGRFSGRQFSNSRSEMNVSTLELGDSALYLCASSPSGGAAGELFFGEGSRLTVL.

This clone was seen once. The chain employs TRBV5-8 and TRBJ2-5, with 8 bases fitting TRBD2. The germline V gene encodes CDR1 SGHTS and CDR2 YDEGEE. This CDR3 is 16 amino acids long. V lost 3 bases, J lost 0 bases, and 7 bases stayed unmatched. The CDR3 nucleotides read TGTGCCAGCAGCTCCGGGAGGGGCGGGTACCAAGAGACCCAGTACTTC. The encoded protein is CASSSGRGGYQETQYF.

CDR3 coding DNA: TGTGCCAGCAGCTCTCAGACAGTGGCACCCCTCCACTTT. It codes for CASSSQTVAPLHF. The rearrangement uses TRBV7-9 and TRBJ1-6, with D tentatively TRBD1 (5 bases). Trimming removed 4 bases from V and 11 bases from J, with 12 bases in between. CDR1 and CDR2 from the germline V gene are SEHNR and FQNEAQ (reference sequence). The CDR3 has 13 residues.

This rearrangement joins TRBV19 to TRBJ1-5; perhaps TRBD1 as D (6 bases). The V and J ends lost 2 bases and 7 bases respectively, with 18 bases between them. The CDR3 contains 16 residues. Germline CDR1 LNHDA, CDR2 SQIVND (reference sequence). CDR3 in DNA: TGTGCCAGTAGTATAATGAGGGGAGGGAGGGGGCAGCCCCAGCATTTT. It is translated as CASSIMRGGRGQPQHF.

The chain uses TRBV7-8 and TRBJ2-6; 8 bases agree with TRBD2. V dropped 5 bases and J dropped 2; count of bases not matched to a gene: 11. The CDR3 totals 18 residues. Germline assignment: CDR1 SGHVS and CDR2 FQNEAQ. The CDR3: CASSVPGLDLAGANVLTF. In DNA form, the CDR3 reads TGTGCCAGCAGCGTACCGGGACTAGATTTAGCTGGGGCCAACGTCCTGACTTTC.